The 23 T cell receptor beta chains given below trace back to one sample, sequenced in a study of blood T cell repertoires in COVID-19. Sequencing used immunoSEQ multiplex PCR; TCRdb keeps in-frame clones, though not all of them. The sample consists of about 68,000 clones, roughly 85% of them appearing once. Sequencing was performed on peripheral blood. These receptors were obtained from a man aged 30-40 years with acute or convalescent COVID-19.

This rearrangement joins TRBV7-9 to TRBJ2-7; a possible D gene is TRBD1 (6 bases). V was trimmed by 5 bases and J by 3 bases, leaving 14 bases between them. Germline V gene sequence: CDR1 SEHNR, CDR2 FQNEAQ (reference sequence). The CDR3 is 14 amino acids. The chain's CDR3 is CASSQDSWGYEQYF. Written as DNA, the CDR3 is TGTGCCAGCAGCCAGGACAGTTGGGGCTACGAGCAGTACTTC.

The chain joins TRBV4-3 to TRBJ2-3; D gene ambiguous. With 1 base removed from V and 5 bases from J, the gap between germline ends came to 7 bases. Germline V gene sequence: CDR1 LGHNA, CDR2 YSLEER. CDR3 size: 13 residues. CDR3 coding DNA: TGCGCCAGCAGCCAAGTATATAGAGATACGCAGTATTTT. This sequence encodes CASSQVYRDTQYF.

V usage is TRBV19 and J usage is TRBJ2-2; the match to TRBD2 covers 7 bases. CDR1 is LNHDA and CDR2 is SQIVND in the germline V gene (reference sequence). Unmatched junction bases numbered 5, after V lost 10 bases and J lost 6 bases. This CDR3 comprises 12 residues. CDR3 sequence reads: CATNGGAGELFF. DNA of the CDR3: TGTGCCACCAATGGGGGGGCCGGGGAGCTGTTTTTT. The variable domain in full, completed from reference TRBV19 and TRBJ2-2, reads DGGITQSPKYLFRKEGQNVTLSCEQNLNHDAMYWYRQDPGQGLRLIYYSQIVNDFQKGDIAEGYSVSREKKESFPLTVTSAQKNPTAFYLCATNGGAGELFFGEGSRLTVL.

The chain has TRBV21-1 and TRBJ1-4; TRBD1, the table's D call, was not compared with the DNA. TRBV21-1 is a pseudogene segment. This CDR3 spans 19 amino acids. The CDR3 DNA sequence: TGTGCCAGCAGCGAGGGGAGACAGGGTACTAATAGCGATAATGAAAAACTGTTTTTT. Encoded protein: CASSEGRQGTNSDNEKLFF.

This chain uses TRBV19 with TRBJ1-1; D is possibly TRBD1 (5 bases). The length of the CDR3 is 13 residues. Germline lookup yields CDR1 LNHDA and CDR2 SQIVND (reference sequence). With 10 bases removed from V and 7 bases from J, the gap between germline ends came to 19 bases. As DNA, the CDR3 is TGTGCCACTATTTCAGGGCGAAATCTTGAAGCTTTCTTT. The encoded protein is CATISGRNLEAFF.

V usage is TRBV6-2 or TRBV6-3 and J usage is TRBJ2-2; 11 positions agree with TRBD2. The length of the CDR3 is 18 residues. V lost 0 bases to trimming and J lost 7 bases; unmatched junction nucleotides: 10. Per the germline V gene, CDR1 is MNHEY and CDR2 is SVGEGT. The CDR3 region is CASSYSITSGSGDGELFF. CDR3 DNA sequence: TGTGCCAGCAGTTACTCGATTACTAGCGGGAGCGGGGACGGGGAGCTGTTTTTT.

This chain uses TRBV7-9 with TRBJ2-7; the D gene is possibly TRBD1 (6 bases). Germline V lookup: CDR1 SEHNR, CDR2 FQNEAQ (reference sequence). The CDR3 sequence is 15 residues long. V lost 4 bases to trimming and J lost 2 bases, with 15 bases between them. CDR3 loop: CASSYSGQRTYEQYF. CDR3 coding DNA: TGTGCCAGCAGCTATTCGGGACAACGAACCTACGAGCAGTACTTC.

This chain uses TRBV28 with TRBJ1-6; the match to TRBD1 covers 7 bases. This CDR3 is 17 amino acids long. The J segment lost 6 bases and the V segment lost 5 bases, leaving 13 bases of the junction unmatched. Germline V gives CDR1 MDHEN, CDR2 SYDVKM. This chain's CDR3 is CASSRTGTATFNSPLHF. For the CDR3, the DNA is TGTGCCAGCAGTCGTACCGGGACAGCCACCTTTAATTCACCCCTCCACTTT.

This clone was detected only once. This chain connects TRBV7-9 to TRBJ1-1, with D possibly being TRBD1 (6 bases). Deletions cut 5 bases from V and 5 bases from J, with 21 bases between. CDR3 length equals 16 residues. Germline CDR1 is SEHNR and CDR2 is FQNEAQ (reference sequence). Here the CDR3 DNA reads TGTGCCAGCAGCCAAGGGGGAACAGGGCGTCAGACTGAAGCTTTCTTT. It is translated as CASSQGGTGRQTEAFF.

This clone was observed once. The chain recombines TRBV7-3 with TRBJ2-2; TRBD1 matches at 9 bases. This CDR3 has 16 amino acids. J gave up 5 bases and V 4 bases, and 8 bases lay outside the gene matches. In germline, CDR1 is SGHTA, CDR2 FQGTGA. The CDR3 region has the DNA TGTGCCAGCAGCTCACAGGGACAGGGTTTTACCGGGGAGCTGTTTTTT. Its protein is CASSSQGQGFTGELFF. The full variable domain, its missing parts supplied by reference TRBV7-3 and TRBJ2-2, is GAGVSQTPSNKVTEKGKYVELRCDPISGHTALYWYRQSLGQGPEFLIYFQGTGAADDSGLPNDRFFAVRPEGSVSTLKIQRTERGDSAVYLCASSSQGQGFTGELFFGEGSRLTVL.

The rearrangement links TRBV12-3 or TRBV12-4 to TRBJ1-2; no clear D gene. This CDR3 spans 11 amino acids. Trimming took off 2 bases at V and 5 bases at J, with 3 bases between the two ends. The CDR3 nucleotides read TGTGCCAGCAGTTTACGGTATGGCTACACCTTC. Its protein is CASSLRYGYTF.

This chain links TRBV28 with TRBJ2-5, with D possibly TRBD1 on 6 matching bases. In germline, CDR1 is MDHEN, CDR2 SYDVKM. The CDR3 consists of 17 residues. V gave up 4 bases and J gave up 5 bases, with 23 bases separating them. The CDR3 reads CASSSSNTGILGETQYF. For the CDR3, the DNA is TGTGCCAGCAGTTCTAGTAATACAGGGATACTAGGGGAGACCCAGTACTTC. Variable domain in full (rest from reference TRBV28 and TRBJ2-5): DVKVTQSSRYLVKRTGEKVFLECVQDMDHENMFWYRQDPGLGLRLIYFSYDVKMKEKGDIPEGYSVSREKKERFSLILESASTNQTSMYLCASSSSNTGILGETQYFGPGTRLLVL.

This clone came up once. This CDR3 is CASSPNRASPYEQYF. CDR3 DNA sequence: TGTGCCAGCTCCCCCAACAGGGCTTCACCCTACGAGCAGTACTTC. The chain uses TRBV18 and TRBJ2-7; the D gene is possibly TRBD1 (6 bases). This CDR3 contains 15 residues. Germline V gene sequence: CDR1 KGHSH, CDR2 LQKENI. V was pared by 6 bases and J by 2 bases, with 17 bases between.

The V call is TRBV7-9, the J call TRBJ2-1, with D perhaps matching TRBD2 (7 bases). Between the trimmed V and J ends, which lost 0 bases and 7 bases, there was a span of 16 bases. The CDR3 spans 16 residues. Germline lookup yields CDR1 SEHNR and CDR2 FQNEAQ (reference sequence). The CDR3, as DNA: TGTGCCAGCAGCTTAGCCAGCGGAGGGGGGGGGAATGAGCAGTTCTTC. It codes for CASSLASGGGGNEQFF.

The chain employs TRBV7-2 and TRBJ2-7; TRBD1 aligns across 10 bases. CDR3 length: 14 residues. The V segment lost 5 bases and the J segment 2 bases; nucleotides outside the gene matches: 3. Looked up from germline, CDR1 is SGHTA and CDR2 is FQGNSA. The CDR3 coding sequence is TGTGCCAGCAGCCTCGGACAGGGGGCCTACGAGCAGTACTTC. This encodes CASSLGQGAYEQYF.

The chain combines TRBV18 with TRBJ1-2, with TRBD1 matching 7 bases. The J segment lost 3 bases and the V segment lost 3 bases, leaving 7 bases of the junction unmatched. This CDR3 is built from 15 residues. Germline loops: CDR1 KGHSH, CDR2 LQKENI. The CDR3 loop reads CASSPSTGIDYGYTF. CDR3 bases: TGTGCCAGCTCACCCTCGACAGGGATCGACTATGGCTACACCTTC.

The chain uses TRBV4-1 and TRBJ2-7, with 10 bases identical to TRBD2. This CDR3 is built from 15 residues. The V segment lost 3 bases and the J segment 3 bases; nucleotides outside the gene matches: 5. In germline, CDR1 is MGHRA, CDR2 YSYEKL. Here the CDR3 DNA reads TGCGCCAGCAGCCACCTAGCGGGAGAAATCTACGAGCAGTACTTC. This sequence encodes CASSHLAGEIYEQYF.

The rearrangement links TRBV28 to TRBJ2-5, with 12 positions matching TRBD2. Germline CDR1 is MDHEN and CDR2 is SYDVKM. This CDR3 comprises 16 residues. The V segment lost 7 bases and the J segment 5 bases; nucleotides outside the gene matches: 11. Here the CDR3 DNA reads TGTGCCAGCACCCTAACCCTAGCGGGAGGGCGCGAGACCCAGTACTTC. Amino acid sequence: CASTLTLAGGRETQYF.

The chain has TRBV5-1 and TRBJ2-2; 7 bases align to TRBD2. Germline values: CDR1 SGHRS, CDR2 YFSETQ. The junction had 6 bases not matched to a gene; V was cut back by 0 bases and J by 7 bases. The CDR3 loop spans 15 amino acids. CDR3 sequence: CASSLAGGTDGELFF. CDR3 bases: TGCGCCAGCAGCTTGGCCGGGGGGACGGACGGGGAGCTGTTTTTT.

The chain recombines TRBV4-1 with TRBJ2-3; no definite D call. Germline values: CDR1 MGHRA, CDR2 YSYEKL. The ends were cut back, 0 bases at V and 6 bases at J, with 10 bases in the middle. This CDR3 comprises 14 residues. Written as DNA, the CDR3 is TGCGCCAGCAGCCAAGATATGGTTGGCGATACGCAGTATTTT. Its protein is CASSQDMVGDTQYF.

The gene calls are TRBV19 and TRBJ2-1, with 9 nucleotides matching TRBD2. This CDR3 has 16 amino acids. V gave up 5 bases and J gave up 2 bases; unmatched junction bases: 7. Germline assignment: CDR1 LNHDA and CDR2 SQIVND (reference sequence). This CDR3 reads CASSDLGGRAYNEQFF. CDR3 DNA sequence: TGTGCCAGTAGTGACCTTGGCGGGAGGGCCTACAATGAGCAGTTCTTC.

Here the CDR3 DNA reads TGTGCCAGCTCTCGTCGGGAACAAGAGACCCAGTACTTC. Translation gives CASSRREQETQYF. The chain has TRBV6-5 and TRBJ2-5; weak D call: TRBD2 (5 bases). The V end lost 8 bases, the J end lost 2 bases, and 12 bases lay between the germline ends. The CDR3 consists of 13 residues. Germline V gene lookup returns CDR1 MNHEY and CDR2 SVGAGI.

The CDR3 region has the DNA TGTGCCAGCTCACTGGTCTTAGCGGGGCAAAACGAGCAGTACTTC. This gives the protein CASSLVLAGQNEQYF. The V call is TRBV18, the J call TRBJ2-7; the match to TRBD2 covers 8 bases. The germline V gene has CDR1 KGHSH and CDR2 LQKENI. The length of the CDR3 is 15 residues. The ends lost 4 bases at V and 5 bases at J; junction bases unmatched: 10.